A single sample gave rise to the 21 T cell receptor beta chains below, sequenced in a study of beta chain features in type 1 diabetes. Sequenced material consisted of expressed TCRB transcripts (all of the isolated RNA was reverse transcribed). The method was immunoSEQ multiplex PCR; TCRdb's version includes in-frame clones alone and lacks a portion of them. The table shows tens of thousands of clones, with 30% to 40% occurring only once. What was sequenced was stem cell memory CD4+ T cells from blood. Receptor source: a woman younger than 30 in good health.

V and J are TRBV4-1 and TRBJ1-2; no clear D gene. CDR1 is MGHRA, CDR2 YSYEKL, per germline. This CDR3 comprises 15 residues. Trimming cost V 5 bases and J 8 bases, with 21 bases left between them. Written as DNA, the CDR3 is TGCGCCAGCAGCTCACCCGGGCGGGGAGTTGGGGGCTACACCTTC. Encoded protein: CASSSPGRGVGGYTF.

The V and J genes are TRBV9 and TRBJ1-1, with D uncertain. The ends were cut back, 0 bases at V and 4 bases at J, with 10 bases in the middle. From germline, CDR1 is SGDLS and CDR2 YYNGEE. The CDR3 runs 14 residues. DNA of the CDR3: TGTGCCAGCAGCGTAGACGGCCGGGGCACTGAAGCTTTCTTT. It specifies CASSVDGRGTEAFF.

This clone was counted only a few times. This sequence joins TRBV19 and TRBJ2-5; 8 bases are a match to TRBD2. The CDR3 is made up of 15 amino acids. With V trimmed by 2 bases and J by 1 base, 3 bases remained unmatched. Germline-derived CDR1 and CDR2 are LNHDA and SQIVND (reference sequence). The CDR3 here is CASSILAGPQETQYF. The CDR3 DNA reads TGTGCCAGTAGTATACTAGCGGGTCCCCAAGAGACCCAGTACTTC.

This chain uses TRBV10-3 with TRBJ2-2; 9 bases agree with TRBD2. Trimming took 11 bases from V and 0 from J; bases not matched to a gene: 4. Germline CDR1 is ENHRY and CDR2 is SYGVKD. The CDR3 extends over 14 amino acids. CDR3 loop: CAARGGANTGELFF. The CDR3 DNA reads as TGTGCCGCCCGCGGGGGGGCGAACACCGGGGAGCTGTTTTTT.

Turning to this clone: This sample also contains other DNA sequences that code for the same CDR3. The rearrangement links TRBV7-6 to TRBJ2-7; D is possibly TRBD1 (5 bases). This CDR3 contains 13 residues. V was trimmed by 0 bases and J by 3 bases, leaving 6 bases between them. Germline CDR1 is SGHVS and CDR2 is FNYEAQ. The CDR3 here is CASSLAQGYEQYF. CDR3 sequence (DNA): TGTGCCAGCAGCTTAGCGCAGGGCTACGAGCAGTACTTC. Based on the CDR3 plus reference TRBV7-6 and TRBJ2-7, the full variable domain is GAGVSQSPRYKVTKRGQDVALRCDPISGHVSLYWYRQALGQGPEFLTYFNYEAQQDKSGLPNDRFSAERPEGSISTLTIQRTEQRDSAMYRCASSLAQGYEQYFGPGTRLTVT.

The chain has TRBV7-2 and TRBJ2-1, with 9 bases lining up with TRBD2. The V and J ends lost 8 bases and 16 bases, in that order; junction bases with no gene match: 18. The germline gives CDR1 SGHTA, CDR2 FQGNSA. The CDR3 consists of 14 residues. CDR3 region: CASRGSSGDGVGFF. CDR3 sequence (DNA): TGTGCCAGCCGGGGGTCTAGCGGGGATGGGGTTGGATTCTTC.

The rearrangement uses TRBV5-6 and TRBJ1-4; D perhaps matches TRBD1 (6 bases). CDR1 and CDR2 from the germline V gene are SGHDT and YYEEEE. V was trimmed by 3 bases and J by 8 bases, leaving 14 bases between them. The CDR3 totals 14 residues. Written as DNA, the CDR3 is TGTGCCAGCAGCTCCTATAGGGGGAGCGAAAAACTGTTTTTT. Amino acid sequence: CASSSYRGSEKLFF.

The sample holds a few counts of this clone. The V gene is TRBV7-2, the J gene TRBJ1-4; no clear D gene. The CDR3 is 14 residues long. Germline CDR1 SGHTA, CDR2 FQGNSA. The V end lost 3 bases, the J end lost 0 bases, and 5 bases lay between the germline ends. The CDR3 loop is CASSFPTTNEKLFF. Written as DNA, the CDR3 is TGTGCCAGCAGCTTCCCTACAACTAATGAAAAACTGTTTTTT.

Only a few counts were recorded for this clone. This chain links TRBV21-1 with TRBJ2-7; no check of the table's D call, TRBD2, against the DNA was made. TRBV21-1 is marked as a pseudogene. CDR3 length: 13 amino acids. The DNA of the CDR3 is TGTGCCAGCAGTCTCGGGAACACCTACGAGCAGTACTTC. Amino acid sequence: CASSLGNTYEQYF.

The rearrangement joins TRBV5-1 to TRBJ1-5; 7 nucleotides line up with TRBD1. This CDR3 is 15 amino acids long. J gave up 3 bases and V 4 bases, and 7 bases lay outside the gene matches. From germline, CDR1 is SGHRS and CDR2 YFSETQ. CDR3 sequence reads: CASSEGTAINQPQHF. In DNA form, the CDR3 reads TGCGCCAGCAGCGAAGGGACAGCCATCAATCAGCCCCAGCATTTT. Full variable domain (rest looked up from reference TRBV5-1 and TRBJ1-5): KAGVTQTPRYLIKTRGQQVTLSCSPISGHRSVSWYQQTPGQGLQFLFEYFSETQRNKGNFPGRFSGRQFSNSRSEMNVSTLELGDSALYLCASSEGTAINQPQHFGDGTRLSIL.

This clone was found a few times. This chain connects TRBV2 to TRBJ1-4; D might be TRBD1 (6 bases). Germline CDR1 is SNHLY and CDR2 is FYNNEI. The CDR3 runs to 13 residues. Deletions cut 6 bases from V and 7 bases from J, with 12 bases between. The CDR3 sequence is CASRGTSSEKLFF. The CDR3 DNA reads TGTGCCAGCAGAGGGACATCTAGTGAAAAACTGTTTTTT.

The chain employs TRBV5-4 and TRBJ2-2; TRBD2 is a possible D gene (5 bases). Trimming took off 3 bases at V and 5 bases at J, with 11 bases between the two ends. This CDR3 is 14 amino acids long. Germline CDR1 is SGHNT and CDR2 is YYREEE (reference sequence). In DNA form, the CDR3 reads TGTGCCAGCAGCTCCTACGGACTTACCGGGGAGCTGTTTTTT. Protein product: CASSSYGLTGELFF.

CDR3 amino acids: CASSPGQGARGYTF. The CDR3 DNA reads TGCGCCAGCAGTCCGGGACAGGGGGCAAGAGGCTACACCTTC. The J gene is TRBJ1-2, the V gene TRBV5-1; TRBD1 agrees at 12 bases. The germline gives CDR1 SGHRS, CDR2 YFSETQ. The CDR3 sequence is 14 residues long. The V gene end was trimmed by 5 bases and the J gene end by 8 bases; junction bases not matched to a gene: 7.

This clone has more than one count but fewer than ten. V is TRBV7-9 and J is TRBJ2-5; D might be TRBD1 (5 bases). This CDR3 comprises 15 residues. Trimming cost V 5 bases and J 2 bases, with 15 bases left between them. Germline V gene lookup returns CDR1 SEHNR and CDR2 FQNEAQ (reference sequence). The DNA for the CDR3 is TGTGCCAGCAGCCCCACTCGGGCAGGGCAAGAGACCCAGTACTTC. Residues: CASSPTRAGQETQYF.

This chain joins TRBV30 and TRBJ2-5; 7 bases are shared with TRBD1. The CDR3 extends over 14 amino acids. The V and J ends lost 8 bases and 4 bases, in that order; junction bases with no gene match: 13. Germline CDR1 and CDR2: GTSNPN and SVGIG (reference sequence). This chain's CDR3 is CATLPRGHRETQYF. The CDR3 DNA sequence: TGTGCCACGTTACCAAGGGGGCACCGAGAGACCCAGTACTTC.

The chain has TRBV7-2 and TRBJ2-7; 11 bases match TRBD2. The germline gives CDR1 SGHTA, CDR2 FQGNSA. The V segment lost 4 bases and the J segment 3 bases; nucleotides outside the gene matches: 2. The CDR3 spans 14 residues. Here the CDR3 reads CASSSTSGNYEQYF. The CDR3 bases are TGTGCCAGCAGCTCGACTAGCGGGAACTACGAGCAGTACTTC.

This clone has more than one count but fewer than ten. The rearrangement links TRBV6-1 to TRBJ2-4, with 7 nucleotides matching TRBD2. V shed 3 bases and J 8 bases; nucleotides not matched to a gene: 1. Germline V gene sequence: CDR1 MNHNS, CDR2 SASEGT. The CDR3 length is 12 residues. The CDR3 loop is CASSEGGDIQYF. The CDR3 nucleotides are TGTGCCAGCAGTGAGGGAGGGGACATTCAGTACTTC.

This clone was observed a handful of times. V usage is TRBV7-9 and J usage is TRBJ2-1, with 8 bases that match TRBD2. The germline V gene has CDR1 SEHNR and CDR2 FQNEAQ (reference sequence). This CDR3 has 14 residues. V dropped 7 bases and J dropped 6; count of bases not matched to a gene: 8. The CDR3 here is CASTLSLAGNEQFF. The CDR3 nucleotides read TGTGCCAGCACTCTGAGCCTAGCGGGCAATGAGCAGTTCTTC.

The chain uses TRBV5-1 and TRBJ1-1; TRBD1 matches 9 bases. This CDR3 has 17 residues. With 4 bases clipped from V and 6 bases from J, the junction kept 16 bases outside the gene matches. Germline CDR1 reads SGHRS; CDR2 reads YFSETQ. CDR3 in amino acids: CASSLLGLYDRGSEAFF. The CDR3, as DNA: TGCGCCAGCAGCCTATTGGGGCTCTACGACAGGGGGTCTGAAGCTTTCTTT.

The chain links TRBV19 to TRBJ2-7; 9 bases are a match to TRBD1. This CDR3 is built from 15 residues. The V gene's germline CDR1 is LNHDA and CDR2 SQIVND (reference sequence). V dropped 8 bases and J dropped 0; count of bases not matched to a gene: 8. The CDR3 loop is CASGSGTGTSYEQYF. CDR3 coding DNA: TGTGCCAGTGGGTCAGGGACAGGGACCTCCTACGAGCAGTACTTC. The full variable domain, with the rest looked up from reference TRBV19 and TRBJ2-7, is DGGITQSPKYLFRKEGQNVTLSCEQNLNHDAMYWYRQDPGQGLRLIYYSQIVNDFQKGDIAEGYSVSREKKESFPLTVTSAQKNPTAFYLCASGSGTGTSYEQYFGPGTRLTVT.

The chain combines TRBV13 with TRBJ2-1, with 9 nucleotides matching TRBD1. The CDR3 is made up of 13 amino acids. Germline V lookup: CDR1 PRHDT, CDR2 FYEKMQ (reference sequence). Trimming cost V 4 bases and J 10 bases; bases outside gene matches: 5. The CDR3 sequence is CASSYRGLGEQFF. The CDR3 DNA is TGTGCCAGCAGCTACAGGGGGCTCGGAGAGCAGTTCTTC. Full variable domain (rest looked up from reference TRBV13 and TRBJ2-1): AAGVIQSPRHLIKEKRETATLKCYPIPRHDTVYWYQQGPGQDPQFLISFYEKMQSDKGSIPDRFSAQQFSDYHSELNMSSLELGDSALYFCASSYRGLGEQFFGPGTRLTVL.